This entry concerns a single TCR beta chain. This clone's antigen is unknown. No clone much larger than this one lies a single base away; base qualities are absent. Distinct nucleotide sequences in the sample also encode this CDR3. The source of the sample is a study of shared clonotypes between healthy human individuals (dated by TCRdb to 2020 to 2021). Notes on the research overall: The cohort comprised a couple of women and a few men aged 18 to 49 years. Per donor, three plates each were used for CD4 naive and CD4 memory, two for CD8 naive, and one for CD8 memory. The study deeply sequenced blood TCR repertoires of about 5 healthy adults to estimate repertoire size and the extent of clonotype sharing between individuals. Libraries were prepared and TCR repertoires were sequenced by different laboratories using diverse techniques, in order to increase sequencing depth and limit assay-specific biases. Each donor's leukapheresis produced roughly between about 0.9 and 9.5 billion PBMCs.

The donors were healthy, HIV-negative adults who had no recently reported acute infections or vaccinations. Every donor was a Caucasian adult residing in Nashville, Tennessee, USA. CD4+ T cells were enriched by magnetic negative selection; naive cells were then positively selected on CD45RA, and the negative fraction formed the memory subset. After blood collection by leukapheresis, PBMCs were isolated using Ficoll-Histopaque density gradient centrifugation and then cryopreserved in the vapor phase of liquid nitrogen. Analytical flow cytometry was used to check the purity and quantity of every magnetically sorted T cell population. Genomic DNA was isolated from each sorted fraction and quantified by UV absorbance on a Nanodrop 2000c. Sequences SGDLS (CDR1) and YYNGEE (CDR2) are obtained from the germline V gene. V was cut back by 0 bases and J by 2 bases, leaving a gap of 6 bases between them. The CDR3 covers 14 residues, taking in both the cysteine and the phenylalanine. Solely the CDR3 DNA is kept, with 42 bases framed from the first base.

Using the deep immunoSEQ assay, multiplex PCR amplified TCR CDR3 regions from genomic DNA. Extracted genomic DNA from each cell subset was distributed evenly across all wells of several immunoSEQ 96-well plates, and each plate was treated as a replicate. For sorted subsets, about 200 ng genomic DNA, equal to approximately 30,000 T cell genomes, was loaded into each replicate PCR. Purified libraries were quantified with a Qubit 3.0 fluorometer, sized on a Bioanalyzer 2100, and re-quantified with the KAPA Library Quantification kit. Every immunoSEQ 96-well plate was sequenced on a dedicated single-read 150-cycle Illumina NextSeq 550 flow cell. Processing in the source paper ran as follows. Because the immunoSEQ output held only junctional sequences and lacked quality scores, the filtering could not match the filtering applied to full-length reads. To assign V/J genes and CDR3, sequences were annotated using PyIR, a Python wrapper for IgBLAST v1.9, with IMGT germline references. Reads were removed for weak V/J assignments (E-value above 1e-6), missing CDR3, stop codons, out-of-frame junctions, or ambiguous translated residues. V3J clonotypes were defined as sequences sharing the same inferred V gene, J gene, and CDR3 amino acid sequence. The percentage overlap between two repertoires was calculated by dividing the number of shared unique clonotypes by the size of the smaller repertoire. Three approaches were used to assess repertoire richness: RTK rarefaction, the Chao1 estimator, and Recon v2.1 estimates of unobserved clonotypes. For all TCRbeta clonotypes obtained by the gDNA method from a handful of donors, generation probabilities were computed with OLGA. This immuneACCESS table, as held by TCRdb, lists in-frame sequences with V and J called but not all clones. Of the missing ones, under half trace to an unresolved V gene in checked studies; the others have no known cause. V and J calls plus clone size are reproduced from that table; the DNA served to infer D and trimming. The sample yields millions of clones; roughly nine tenths were counted once. Under 0.15% of the sample is in the top ten clones.

Overall study results and their limits: Pairwise subsampling led to the expectation that sequencing depth would affect the degree of clonotype sharing among donors. Because the study included only a small number of donors, the genetic and exposure-history diversity represented was limited. Approximately 5% of naive CD4, around 4% of naive CD8, 2.3% of memory CD4, and around 0.4% of memory CD8 clonotypes were shared across a few donors. Larger estimated clonotype richness was generally found for naive subsets than for memory subsets. Sampling was restricted to blood, and TCR repertoires in tissue are likely to differ from TCR repertoires in blood. Compared with non-shared clonotypes, the clonotypes found in all four sorted-subset donors had higher generation probabilities. Even with the large sequencing depth, rarefaction of the sorted-subset datasets indicated that sequencing was incomplete.

The sequence came from a man younger than 35 in good health. What was sequenced was naive CD4+ T cells sorted from blood. In the paper's terms, the cell subset or site label means: CD45RA+ positively selected. The chain was built from TRBV9 and TRBJ1-5; confidence is insufficient to name the D gene. CDR3 reads: CASSVEGGNQPQHF. The DNA sequence is as follows: TGTGCCAGCAGCGTAGAGGGTGGCAATCAGCCCCAGCATTTT. With all but the CDR3 taken from the reference TRBV9 and TRBJ1-5 genes, the full variable domain is: DSGVTQTPKHLITATGQRVTLRCSPRSGDLSVYWYQQSLDQGLQFLIQYYNGEERAKGNILERFSAQQFPDLHSELNLSSLELGDSALYFCASSVEGGNQPQHFGDGTRLSIL.